One and the same sample provided the 4 T cell receptor beta chains below, sequenced in a study of shared T cell receptors in the human thymus. Repertoires were generated with immunoSEQ multiplex PCR, while TCRdb's copy carries only in-frame clones and drops some. The data hold 450,000 to 650,000 clones, with 75% to 80% observed a single time. In addition, the sample was reused for a study of human thymus T cells.

Sample: thymocytes. The receptors come from a boy under three years old with a congenital heart defect.

This clone has just one count. The V call is TRBV9, the J call TRBJ2-7; 8 nucleotides match TRBD1. Germline V gene lookup returns CDR1 SGDLS and CDR2 YYNGEE. V shed 0 bases and J 3 bases; nucleotides not matched to a gene: 8. The CDR3 totals 16 residues. The CDR3, as DNA: TGTGCCAGCAGCGTAGCAGGGCAGGGGGCCTACTACGAGCAGTACTTC. It specifies CASSVAGQGAYYEQYF.

The chain joins TRBV2 to TRBJ2-4; D gene ambiguous. This CDR3 spans 16 amino acids. Trimming took off 3 bases at V and 0 bases at J, with 12 bases between the two ends. The germline gives CDR1 SNHLY, CDR2 FYNNEI. CDR3 sequence: CASSEGSLQAKNIQYF. Here the CDR3 DNA reads TGTGCCAGCAGTGAGGGCAGCTTGCAAGCCAAAAACATTCAGTACTTC.

The chain uses TRBV4-1 and TRBJ1-5, with D tentatively TRBD1 (5 bases). Germline values: CDR1 MGHRA, CDR2 YSYEKL. V lost 0 bases and J 3 bases, leaving 12 bases between the germline ends. The CDR3 covers 16 residues. Written as DNA, the CDR3 is TGCGCCAGCAGCCAAGATCACGGGGGAGACAATCAGCCCCAGCATTTT. This codes for CASSQDHGGDNQPQHF.

The genes are TRBV29-1 and TRBJ1-5, with D hard to call. Trimming took off 3 bases at V and 0 bases at J, with 12 bases between the two ends. The CDR3 length is 15 residues. Per the germline V gene, CDR1 is SQVTM and CDR2 is ANQGSEA. CDR3 in amino acids: CSVERERHSNQPQHF. The CDR3 nucleotides are TGCAGCGTTGAGAGGGAAAGACATAGCAATCAGCCCCAGCATTTT.